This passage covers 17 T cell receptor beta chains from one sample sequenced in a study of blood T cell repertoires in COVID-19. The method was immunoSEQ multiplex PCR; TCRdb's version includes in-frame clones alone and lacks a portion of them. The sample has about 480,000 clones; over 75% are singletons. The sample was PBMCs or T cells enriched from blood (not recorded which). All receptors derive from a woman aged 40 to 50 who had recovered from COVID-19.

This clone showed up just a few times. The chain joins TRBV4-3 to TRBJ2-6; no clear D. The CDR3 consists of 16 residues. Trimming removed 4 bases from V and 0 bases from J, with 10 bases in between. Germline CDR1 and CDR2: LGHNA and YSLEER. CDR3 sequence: CASSLQLSSGANVLTF. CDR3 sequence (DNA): TGCGCCAGCAGCCTCCAACTGAGCTCTGGGGCCAACGTCCTGACTTTC.

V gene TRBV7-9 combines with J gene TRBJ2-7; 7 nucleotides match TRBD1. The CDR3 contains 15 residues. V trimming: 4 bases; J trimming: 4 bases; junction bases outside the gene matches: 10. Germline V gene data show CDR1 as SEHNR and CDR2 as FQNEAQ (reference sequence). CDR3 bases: TGTGCCAGCAGCTCATGGGAAGAGGGGGCTTACGAGCAGTACTTC. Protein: CASSSWEEGAYEQYF.

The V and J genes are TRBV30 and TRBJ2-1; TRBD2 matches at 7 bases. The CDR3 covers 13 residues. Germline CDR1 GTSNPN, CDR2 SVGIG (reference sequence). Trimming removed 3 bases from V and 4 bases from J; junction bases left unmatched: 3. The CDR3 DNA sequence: TGTGCCTGGAGGTACGGGGGGTACAATGAGCAGTTCTTC. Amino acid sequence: CAWRYGGYNEQFF.

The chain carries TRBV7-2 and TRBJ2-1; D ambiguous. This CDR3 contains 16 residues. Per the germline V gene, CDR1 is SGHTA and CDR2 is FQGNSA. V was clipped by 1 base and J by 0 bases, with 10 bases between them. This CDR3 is CASSLVASVSYNEQFF. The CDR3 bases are TGTGCCAGCAGCTTAGTCGCTAGTGTCTCCTACAATGAGCAGTTCTTC.

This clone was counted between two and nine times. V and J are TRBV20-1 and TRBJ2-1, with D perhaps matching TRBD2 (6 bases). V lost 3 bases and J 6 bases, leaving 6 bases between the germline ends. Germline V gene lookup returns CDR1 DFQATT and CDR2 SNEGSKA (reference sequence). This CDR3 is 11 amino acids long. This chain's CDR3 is CSASGSNEQFF. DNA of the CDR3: TGCAGTGCTAGCGGGAGCAATGAGCAGTTCTTC.

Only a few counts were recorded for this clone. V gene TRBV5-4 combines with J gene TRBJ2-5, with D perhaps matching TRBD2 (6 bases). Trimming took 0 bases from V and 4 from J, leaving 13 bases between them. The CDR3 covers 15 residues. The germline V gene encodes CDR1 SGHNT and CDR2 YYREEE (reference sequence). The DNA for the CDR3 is TGTGCCAGCAGCTTGGGGGGGGAAGGGCGAGAGACCCAGTACTTC. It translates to CASSLGGEGRETQYF.

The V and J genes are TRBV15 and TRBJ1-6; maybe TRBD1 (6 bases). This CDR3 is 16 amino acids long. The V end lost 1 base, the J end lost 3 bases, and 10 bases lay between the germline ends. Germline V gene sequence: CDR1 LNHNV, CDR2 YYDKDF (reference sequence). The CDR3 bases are TGTGCCACCAGCAGAGTAAGGACAGACTATAATTCACCCCTCCACTTT. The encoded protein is CATSRVRTDYNSPLHF.

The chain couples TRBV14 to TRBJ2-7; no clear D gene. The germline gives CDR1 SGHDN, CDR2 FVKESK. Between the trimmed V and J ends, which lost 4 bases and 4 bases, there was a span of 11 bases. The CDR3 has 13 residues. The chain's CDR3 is CASSPGLIYEQYF. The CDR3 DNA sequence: TGTGCCAGCAGCCCGGGTCTTATTTACGAGCAGTACTTC.

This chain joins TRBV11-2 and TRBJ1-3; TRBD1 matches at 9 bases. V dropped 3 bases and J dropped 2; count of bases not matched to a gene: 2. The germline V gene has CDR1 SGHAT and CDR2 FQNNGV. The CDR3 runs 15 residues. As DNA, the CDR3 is TGTGCCAGCAGCTTCCGACAGGGGGCTGGAAACACCATATATTTT. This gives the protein CASSFRQGAGNTIYF.

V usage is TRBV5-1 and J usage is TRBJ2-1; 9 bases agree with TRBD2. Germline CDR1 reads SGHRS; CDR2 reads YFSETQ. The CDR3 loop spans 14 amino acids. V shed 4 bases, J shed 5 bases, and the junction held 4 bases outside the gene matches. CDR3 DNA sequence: TGCGCCAGCAGCGGGCTAGCGGGGAACAATGAGCAGTTCTTC. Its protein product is CASSGLAGNNEQFF.

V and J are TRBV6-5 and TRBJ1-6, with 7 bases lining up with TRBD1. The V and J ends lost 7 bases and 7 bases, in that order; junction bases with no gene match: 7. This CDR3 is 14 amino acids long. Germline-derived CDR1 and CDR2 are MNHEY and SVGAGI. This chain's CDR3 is CASNSGTANSPLHF. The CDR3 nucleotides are TGTGCCAGCAACTCCGGGACAGCAAATTCACCCCTCCACTTT.

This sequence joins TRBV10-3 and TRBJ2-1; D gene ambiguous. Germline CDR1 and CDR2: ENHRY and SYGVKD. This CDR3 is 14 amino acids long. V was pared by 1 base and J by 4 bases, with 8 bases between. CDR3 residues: CAISEFGPYNEQFF. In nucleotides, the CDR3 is TGTGCCATCAGTGAGTTTGGCCCTTACAATGAGCAGTTCTTC.

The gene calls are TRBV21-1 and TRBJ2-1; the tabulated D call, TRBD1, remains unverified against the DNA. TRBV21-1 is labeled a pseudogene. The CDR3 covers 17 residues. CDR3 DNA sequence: TGTGCCAGCAGCAAAGACAGGGGACTCCGATTCTACAATGAGCAGTTCTTC. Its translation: CASSKDRGLRFYNEQFF.

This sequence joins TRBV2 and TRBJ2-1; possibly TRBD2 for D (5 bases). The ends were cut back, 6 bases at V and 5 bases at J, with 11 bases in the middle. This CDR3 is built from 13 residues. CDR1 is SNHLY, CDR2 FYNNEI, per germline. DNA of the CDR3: TGTGCCAGCAGGGGAGACATGCACAATGAGCAGTTCTTC. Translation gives CASRGDMHNEQFF. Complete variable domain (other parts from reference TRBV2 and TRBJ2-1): EPEVTQTPSHQVTQMGQEVILRCVPISNHLYFYWYRQILGQKVEFLVSFYNNEISEKSEIFDDQFSVERPDGSNFTLKIRSTKLEDSAMYFCASRGDMHNEQFFGPGTRLTVL.

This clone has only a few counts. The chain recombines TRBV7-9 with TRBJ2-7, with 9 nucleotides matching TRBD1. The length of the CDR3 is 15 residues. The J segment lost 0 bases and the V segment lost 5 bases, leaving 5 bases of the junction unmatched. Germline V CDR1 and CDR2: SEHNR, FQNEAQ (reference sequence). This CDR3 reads CASSPGQGSSYEQYF. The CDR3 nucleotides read TGTGCCAGCAGCCCGGGACAGGGTAGCTCCTACGAGCAGTACTTC.

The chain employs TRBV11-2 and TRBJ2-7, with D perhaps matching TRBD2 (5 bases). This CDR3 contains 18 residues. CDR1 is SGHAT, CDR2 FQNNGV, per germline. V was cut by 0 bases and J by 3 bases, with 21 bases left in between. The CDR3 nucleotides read TGTGCCAGCAGCTTAGAGGCCTTTATGTGGGAGAGGATCTACGAGCAGTACTTC. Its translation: CASSLEAFMWERIYEQYF.

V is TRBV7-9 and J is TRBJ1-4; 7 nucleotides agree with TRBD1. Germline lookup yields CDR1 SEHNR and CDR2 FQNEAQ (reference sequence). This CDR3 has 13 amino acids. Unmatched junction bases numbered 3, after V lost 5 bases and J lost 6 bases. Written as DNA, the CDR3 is TGTGCCAGCAGCCACAGGGGCGATGAAAAACTGTTTTTT. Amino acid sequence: CASSHRGDEKLFF.